These 17 T cell receptor beta chains were all obtained from the same sample, sequenced in a study of T cell changes during pregnancy in multiple sclerosis. Data came from immunoSEQ multiplex PCR; TCRdb stores just in-frame clones and leaves some out. The repertoire has tens of thousands of clones, about 88% of them found once; the top ten carry 6% to 7.5%. Sequenced material: CD8+ T cells from peripheral blood mononuclear cells, taken in the second trimester of pregnancy. The receptors here all came from a female donor with multiple sclerosis, enrolled in a pregnancy study.

This clone showed up just once. The chain combines TRBV29-1 with TRBJ2-1; the match to TRBD2 covers 11 bases. CDR3 size: 13 residues. J was trimmed by 10 bases and V by 3 bases; bases with no gene match: 5. Germline loops: CDR1 SQVTM, CDR2 ANQGSEA. The CDR3 here is CSVETSGMWEQFF. CDR3 bases: TGCAGCGTTGAGACTAGCGGGATGTGGGAGCAGTTCTTC.

This chain connects TRBV7-9 to TRBJ2-7; possibly TRBD1 for D (6 bases). Deletions cut 2 bases from V and 7 bases from J, with 18 bases between. This CDR3 is 15 amino acids long. CDR1 and CDR2 (germline): SEHNR, FQNEAQ (reference sequence). Written as DNA, the CDR3 is TGTGCCAGCAGCTTATCGAGGCAGGGGTTCGGGGAGCAGTACTTC. Residues: CASSLSRQGFGEQYF. Drawing the rest from reference TRBV7-9 and TRBJ2-7, the complete variable domain is DTGVSQNPRHKITKRGQNVTFRCDPISEHNRLYWYRQTLGQGPEFLTYFQNEAQLEKSRLLSDRFSAERPKGSFSTLEIQRTEQGDSAMYLCASSLSRQGFGEQYFGPGTRLTVT.

In its sample, this clone was seen once. The chain recombines TRBV13 with TRBJ1-4; possibly TRBD1 for D (6 bases). The CDR3 has 14 residues. The V gene's germline CDR1 is PRHDT and CDR2 FYEKMQ (reference sequence). V dropped 6 bases and J dropped 1 base, with 9 bases sitting between them. CDR3 DNA sequence: TGTGCCAGCAGTTCCAGGGGAACTAATGAAAAACTGTTTTTT. Its translation: CASSSRGTNEKLFF.

The genes are TRBV19 and TRBJ2-7, with TRBD2 matching 11 bases. The CDR3 sequence is 17 residues long. Per germline, CDR1 LNHDA and CDR2 SQIVND (reference sequence). The V gene end was trimmed by 6 bases and the J gene end by 2 bases; junction bases not matched to a gene: 12. The CDR3 reads CASSQELAGEVPYEQYF. The CDR3 bases are TGTGCCAGTAGCCAAGAACTAGCGGGAGAGGTCCCCTACGAGCAGTACTTC.

The genes are TRBV19 and TRBJ2-1, with 11 positions matching TRBD1. Germline V gene sequence: CDR1 LNHDA, CDR2 SQIVND (reference sequence). This CDR3 contains 17 residues. Trimming took 1 base from V and 6 from J; bases not matched to a gene: 8. The CDR3, as DNA: TGTGCCAGTAGTATAGTTCGCCCGGACAGGGGGCCCAATGAGCAGTTCTTC. Residues: CASSIVRPDRGPNEQFF.

The chain uses TRBV6-5 and TRBJ1-4, with D maybe TRBD1 (6 bases). Trimming removed 1 base from V and 8 bases from J, with 17 bases in between. The germline gives CDR1 MNHEY, CDR2 SVGAGI. The CDR3 has 16 amino acids. CDR3 nucleotides: TGTGCCAGCAGTTACTTTCGGGGGGCGCCCCGGGAAAAACTGTTTTTT. Translation: CASSYFRGAPREKLFF.

V and J are TRBV27 and TRBJ2-7; D gene unclear. CDR3 length: 13 amino acids. Trimming removed 6 bases at V and 0 bases at J, with 9 bases between. Germline V gene data show CDR1 as MNHEY and CDR2 as SMNVEV (reference sequence). The CDR3 reads CASRLTGSYEQYF. CDR3 bases: TGTGCCAGCAGACTGACGGGCTCCTACGAGCAGTACTTC.

The chain has TRBV2 and TRBJ2-2; the match to TRBD2 covers 8 bases. This CDR3 comprises 13 residues. J was trimmed by 7 bases and V by 6 bases; bases with no gene match: 4. Germline V gene lookup returns CDR1 SNHLY and CDR2 FYNNEI. DNA of the CDR3: TGTGCCAGCAGCCGGGGACTAGGCGGGGAGCTGTTTTTT. It is translated as CASSRGLGGELFF. Full variable domain (missing parts from reference TRBV2 and TRBJ2-2): EPEVTQTPSHQVTQMGQEVILRCVPISNHLYFYWYRQILGQKVEFLVSFYNNEISEKSEIFDDQFSVERPDGSNFTLKIRSTKLEDSAMYFCASSRGLGGELFFGEGSRLTVL.

CDR3 protein: CASSVGGGPTGELFF. Written as DNA, the CDR3 is TGTGCCAGCAGCGTAGGGGGCGGTCCCACCGGGGAGCTGTTTTTT. The chain employs TRBV9 and TRBJ2-2; D may be TRBD1 (5 bases). V dropped 0 bases and J dropped 4 bases, with 10 bases sitting between them. CDR3 length: 15 amino acids. The germline V gene encodes CDR1 SGDLS and CDR2 YYNGEE.

In this sample, this clone turned up once. This rearrangement joins TRBV13 to TRBJ2-5, with 7 bases fitting TRBD1. The V and J ends lost 1 base and 7 bases, in that order; junction bases with no gene match: 3. CDR3 size: 13 residues. The germline V gene has CDR1 PRHDT and CDR2 FYEKMQ (reference sequence). The CDR3, as DNA: TGTGCCAGCAGCTTAGTGCAGGGGGTGACCCAGTACTTC. Its translation: CASSLVQGVTQYF.

This clone is judged large. The rearrangement uses TRBV7-9 and TRBJ1-2; 7 bases match TRBD1. The CDR3 totals 12 residues. After removal of 3 bases from V and 7 bases from J, the junction contained 2 bases not matched to a gene. Germline CDR1 reads SEHNR; CDR2 reads FQNEAQ (reference sequence). The CDR3 is CASSFDRVGYTF. As DNA, the CDR3 is TGTGCCAGCAGCTTTGACAGGGTTGGCTACACCTTC.

The chain is built from TRBV25-1 and TRBJ2-5, with D unresolved. CDR3 length: 12 amino acids. V dropped 3 bases and J dropped 3 bases, with 5 bases sitting between them. Germline CDR1 is MGHDK and CDR2 is SYGVNS. CDR3 in DNA: TGTGCCAGCAGTGACCCAAAAGAGACCCAGTACTTC. Residues: CASSDPKETQYF.

J is TRBJ1-5 and V is TRBV15; TRBD1 matches at 7 bases. The junction had 4 bases not matched to a gene; V was cut back by 5 bases and J by 0 bases. Germline values: CDR1 LNHNV, CDR2 YYDKDF (reference sequence). CDR3 length equals 15 residues. DNA of the CDR3: TGTGCCACCAGCCTTGGGACAGATAGCAATCAGCCCCAGCATTTT. This sequence encodes CATSLGTDSNQPQHF.

The V gene is TRBV4-3, the J gene TRBJ1-4, with a tentative D call TRBD1 (5 bases). The V end lost 0 bases, the J end lost 3 bases, and 14 bases lay between the germline ends. CDR3 size: 17 residues. Germline V CDR1 and CDR2: LGHNA, YSLEER. The CDR3: CASSQEGGGSANEKLFF. For the CDR3, the DNA is TGCGCCAGCAGCCAAGAGGGCGGGGGGTCGGCTAATGAAAAACTGTTTTTT.

This clone appeared a single time. The J gene is TRBJ1-5, the V gene TRBV10-3, with D perhaps matching TRBD1 (5 bases). The CDR3 length is 19 residues. The germline V gene encodes CDR1 ENHRY and CDR2 SYGVKD. Between the trimmed V and J ends, which lost 2 bases and 1 base, there was a span of 21 bases. CDR3 amino acids: CAISERGHRYGRSNQPQHF. CDR3 nucleotides: TGTGCCATCAGTGAGAGGGGTCACCGTTACGGGAGGAGCAATCAGCCCCAGCATTTT.

This chain connects TRBV9 to TRBJ2-3, with a possible D match to TRBD1 (5 bases). The CDR3 loop spans 15 amino acids. The V end was cut by 0 bases, the J end by 6 bases, with 14 bases between. CDR1 and CDR2 from the germline V gene are SGDLS and YYNGEE. CDR3 loop: CASSVATDKGDTQYF. The CDR3 DNA is TGTGCCAGCAGCGTAGCTACGGACAAAGGGGATACGCAGTATTTT.

As to this clone: One end of the junction varies from germline; a read error may be responsible. V gene TRBV7-7 combines with J gene TRBJ2-5; tentative D call: TRBD2 (6 bases). There are 20 residues in the CDR3. Per the germline V gene, CDR1 is SSHAT and CDR2 is FNYEAQ (reference sequence). This CDR3 is CASSLWPAQRVPDPGETQYF. CDR3 DNA: TGTGCTAGCAGCTTATGGCCCGCCCAGCGGGTTCCAGACCCTGGAGAGACCCAGTACTTC.